This T cell receptor beta chain derives from a study of CD8 T cells in Susac syndrome. cDNA came from around 0.5 to 1 ug RNA primed by random hexamers. Each CDR3 protein gets one entry after TCRdb re-called the immunoSEQ multiplex PCR reads with MiXCR. The sample has some 120,000 distinct CDR3 sequences, around 96% seen once. Per the germline V gene, CDR1 is DFQATT and CDR2 is SNEGSKA (reference sequence). The CDR3 is made up of 14 amino acids. V lost 6 bases to trimming and J lost 4 bases; unmatched junction nucleotides: 7. The TCR was taken from a human donor with Susac syndrome. The chain recombines TRBV20-1 with TRBJ1-2, with 11 nucleotides matching TRBD1. The sample consisted of CD8+ T cells from PBMCs. This CDR3 is CSAYDGTGGYGYTF. CDR3 nucleotides: TGCAGTGCCTATGACGGGACAGGGGGCTATGGCTACACCTTC.